The source of this T cell receptor beta chain is a study of response to subunit inactivated influenza vaccine. Whole-study results and caveats: Each seasonal influenza vaccination recruits few new T cells, the authors suggested.

Turning to this clonotype: Its specificity is unknown.

The germline gives CDR1 SGDLS, CDR2 YYNGEE. The CDR3 runs 15 residues. The trim removed 1 base at V and 6 bases at J, leaving 3 bases unmatched. Each CDR3 protein gets one entry after TCRdb re-called the RT-PCR reads with MiXCR. The data show roughly 500,000 distinct CDR3 sequences, 16% seen once. The sample in question was CD4+ T cells sorted from PBMCs, obtained roughly 24 months after vaccination. The TCR originated in a man between 50 and 75 years old who received an inactivated influenza vaccine. The chain carries TRBV9 and TRBJ1-6, with TRBD1 identical over 8 bases. CDR3 sequence: CASSVSDRGNSPLHF. DNA for the CDR3: TGTGCCAGCAGCGTAAGTGACAGGGGTAATTCACCCCTCCACTTT.